This T cell receptor (beta chain) comes out of a study of OX40 agonist ivuxolimab in advanced cancers. Comments on this clone: A junction end diverges from the germline sequence, so it may reflect a read error.

This CDR3 is 15 amino acids long. Germline V CDR1 and CDR2: KGHSH, LQKENI. Repertoires were generated with immunoSEQ multiplex PCR, while TCRdb's copy carries only in-frame clones and drops some. Of 65,000 to 70,000 clones listed, around 89% were seen once; the top ten hold 8% to 11%. The sample in question was CD4+ or CD8+ T cells sorted from blood, obtained in a trial of the OX40 agonist ivuxolimab. The sequence was obtained from an adult with an advanced solid tumor such as melanoma, head and neck, liver or kidney cancer. The chain carries TRBV18 and TRBJ2-2; 7 bases fit TRBD2. This CDR3 reads CASSPRGLNTRELFF. CDR3 DNA sequence: TGTGCCAGCTCACCAAGGGGACTAAACACCAGGGAGCTGTTTTTT.